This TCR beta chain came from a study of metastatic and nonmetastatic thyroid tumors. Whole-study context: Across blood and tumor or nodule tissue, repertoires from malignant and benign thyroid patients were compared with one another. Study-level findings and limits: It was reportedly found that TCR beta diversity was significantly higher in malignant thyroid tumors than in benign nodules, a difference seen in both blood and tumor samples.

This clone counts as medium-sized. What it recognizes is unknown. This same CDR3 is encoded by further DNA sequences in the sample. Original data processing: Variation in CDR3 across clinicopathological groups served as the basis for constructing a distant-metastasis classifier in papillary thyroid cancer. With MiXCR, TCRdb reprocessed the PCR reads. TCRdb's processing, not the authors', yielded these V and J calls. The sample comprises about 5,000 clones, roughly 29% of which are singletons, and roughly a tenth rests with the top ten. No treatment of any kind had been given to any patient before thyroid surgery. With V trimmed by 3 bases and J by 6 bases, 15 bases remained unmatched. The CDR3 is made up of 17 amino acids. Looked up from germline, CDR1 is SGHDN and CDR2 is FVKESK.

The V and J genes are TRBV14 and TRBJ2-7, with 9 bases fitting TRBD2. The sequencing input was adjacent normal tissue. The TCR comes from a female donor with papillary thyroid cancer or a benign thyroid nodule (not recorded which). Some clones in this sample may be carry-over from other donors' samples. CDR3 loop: CASSQSGRLGRSSEQYF. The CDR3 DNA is TGTGCCAGCAGCCAGAGCGGGAGGTTGGGAAGGTCGAGCGAGCAGTACTTC.